The T cell receptor beta chain under discussion was sequenced for a study of metastatic and nonmetastatic thyroid tumors. Study background: Comparative analysis of repertoires was undertaken across blood and tumor or nodule tissue obtained from malignant and benign thyroid patients.

A word on this clone: Its target is not known.

As processed by the authors: Building a distant-metastasis classifier for papillary thyroid cancer drew on CDR3 differences across clinicopathological groups. With MiXCR, TCRdb called clones anew from the PCR reads. For this entry, the V and J calls and clone size follow TCRdb and not the study's own pipeline. The sample includes around 40,000 clones, about a sixth seen only once; the top ten take 5% to 8%. This CDR3 has 15 residues. From germline, CDR1 is SGHAT and CDR2 FQNNGV. V gave up 1 base and J gave up 0 bases, with 7 bases separating them. General study results and limits: TCR beta diversity was reportedly significantly higher in malignant thyroid tumors than benign nodules, in blood and tumor.

Thyroid surgery had not been preceded by any treatment in any patient. The chain links TRBV11-2 to TRBJ2-1; D gene uncertain. This clonotype was obtained from a male donor with papillary thyroid cancer or a benign thyroid nodule (not recorded which). Some clones in this sample may be carry-over from other donors' samples. Sequencing was performed on blood. CDR3 region: CASSLGYYSYNEQFF. The DNA for the CDR3 is TGTGCCAGCAGCTTAGGTTACTACTCCTACAATGAGCAGTTCTTC.